A single sample is the source of the 20 T cell receptor beta chains below, sequenced in a study of shared clonotypes between healthy human individuals. Profiling relied on immunoSEQ multiplex PCR, and the TCRdb table lists in-frame clones only, not all of them. The table has a few million clones, more than 85% seen once. Sequencing was carried out using naive CD4+ T cells from PBMCs. As for subset: CD45RA+ positively selected. The receptors come from a man between 18 and 29 years old in good health. Some clones in this sample may be carry-over from other donors' samples.

V and J are TRBV6-5 and TRBJ1-5; tentatively, D is TRBD1 (5 bases). V shed 5 bases and J shed 4 bases, with 15 bases lying between them. The CDR3 is made up of 15 amino acids. The germline V gene has CDR1 MNHEY and CDR2 SVGAGI. The DNA for the CDR3 is TGTGCCAGCAGTCCCCCGGGGGGGTGGAATCAGCCCCAGCATTTT. Protein: CASSPPGGWNQPQHF.

The CDR3 spells CASSLSQGIFSGANVLTF. The DNA for the CDR3 is TGTGCCAGCAGTTTAAGTCAGGGTATCTTTTCTGGGGCCAACGTCCTGACTTTC. The V gene is TRBV28, the J gene TRBJ2-6, with D tentatively TRBD1 (5 bases). The CDR3 spans 18 residues. Trimming stripped 2 bases from V and 1 base from J, with 15 bases between. Germline CDR1 reads MDHEN; CDR2 reads SYDVKM.

The V call is TRBV27, the J call TRBJ2-3; the D is unclear. V lost 4 bases and J 3 bases, leaving 17 bases between the germline ends. Germline values: CDR1 MNHEY, CDR2 SMNVEV (reference sequence). The CDR3 covers 16 residues. CDR3 amino acids: CASSSPRVRMTDTQYF. The CDR3 DNA follows: TGTGCCAGCAGTTCCCCCCGGGTGAGAATGACAGATACGCAGTATTTT.

The count of this clone is one. The chain links TRBV27 to TRBJ1-1, with D unresolved. Germline assignment: CDR1 MNHEY and CDR2 SMNVEV (reference sequence). V gave up 3 bases and J gave up 7 bases, with 12 bases separating them. CDR3 size: 13 residues. The CDR3 region is CASSFRPTVEAFF. In DNA form, the CDR3 reads TGTGCCAGCAGTTTTCGACCTACGGTTGAAGCTTTCTTT.

The chain combines TRBV5-1 with TRBJ2-1, with 10 bases lining up with TRBD2. V trimming: 6 bases; J trimming: 2 bases; junction bases outside the gene matches: 2. The CDR3 has 14 amino acids. Germline V gene lookup returns CDR1 SGHRS and CDR2 YFSETQ. The CDR3 bases are TGCGCCAGCAAAGCGGGAGGGCCCTACAATGAGCAGTTCTTC. It specifies CASKAGGPYNEQFF.

This clone was observed a handful of times. The gene calls are TRBV2 and TRBJ1-2; tentative D call: TRBD1 (6 bases). V shed 6 bases and J shed 4 bases, with 15 bases lying between them. CDR1 is SNHLY, CDR2 FYNNEI, per germline. The CDR3 runs to 14 residues. The CDR3 region is CASRGQSGAYGYTF. In nucleotides, the CDR3 is TGTGCCAGCAGGGGTCAGTCGGGGGCCTATGGCTACACCTTC. The full variable domain, rest sourced from reference TRBV2 and TRBJ1-2, is EPEVTQTPSHQVTQMGQEVILRCVPISNHLYFYWYRQILGQKVEFLVSFYNNEISEKSEIFDDQFSVERPDGSNFTLKIRSTKLEDSAMYFCASRGQSGAYGYTFGSGTRLTVV.

The gene calls are TRBV10-1 and TRBJ2-5; D unresolved. V lost 3 bases and J lost 1, with 6 bases in between. Germline assignment: CDR1 WNHNN and CDR2 SYGVQD (reference sequence). The CDR3 spans 13 residues. In DNA form, the CDR3 reads TGCGCCAGCAGTGACAAAGCCCAAGAGACCCAGTACTTC. Protein sequence: CASSDKAQETQYF.

The chain carries TRBV7-2 and TRBJ2-4, with D possibly TRBD1 on 5 matching bases. Per the germline V gene, CDR1 is SGHTA and CDR2 is FQGNSA. V was cut by 2 bases and J by 6 bases, with 8 bases left in between. CDR3 length equals 13 residues. CDR3 nucleotide sequence: TGTGCCAGCAGCTTACAGGGCGTAAACATTCAGTACTTC. It codes for CASSLQGVNIQYF.

The V and J genes are TRBV19 and TRBJ2-7; the match to TRBD2 covers 10 bases. The CDR3 is 17 residues long. The germline gives CDR1 LNHDA, CDR2 SQIVND (reference sequence). V shed 1 base and J 4 bases; nucleotides not matched to a gene: 10. The CDR3 DNA follows: TGTGCCAGTAGTATAGCTCTTTGGACTAGCGGAAGTTACGAGCAGTACTTC. Encoded protein: CASSIALWTSGSYEQYF.

This clone appeared once. This chain joins TRBV10-3 and TRBJ2-3, with 7 bases aligning to TRBD2. The germline V gene encodes CDR1 ENHRY and CDR2 SYGVKD. The trim removed 6 bases at V and 4 bases at J, leaving 10 bases unmatched. The CDR3 contains 15 residues. The CDR3 sequence is CAIREGLEQSDTQYF. Here the CDR3 DNA reads TGTGCCATCAGAGAAGGACTAGAGCAATCAGATACGCAGTATTTT.

This chain joins TRBV25-1 and TRBJ2-7; D is unclear. CDR1 is MGHDK, CDR2 SYGVNS, per germline. Trimming shortened V by 4 bases and J by 2 bases, and 12 bases separated the two germline ends. This CDR3 contains 14 residues. The chain's CDR3 is CASSGGWIPYEQYF. The CDR3 DNA follows: TGTGCCAGCAGTGGCGGTTGGATTCCCTACGAGCAGTACTTC.

V is TRBV9 and J is TRBJ2-3; D is ambiguous. Trimming cost V 3 bases and J 7 bases, with 12 bases left between them. Germline V lookup: CDR1 SGDLS, CDR2 YYNGEE. This CDR3 spans 13 amino acids. As DNA, the CDR3 is TGTGCCAGCAGCGGACACTGGAGAAATACGCAGTATTTT. This codes for CASSGHWRNTQYF.

In regard to this clone: Other DNA sequences in the sample encode the same CDR3. CDR3 in amino acids: CASSLTGDSSYEQYF. The CDR3 DNA reads TGTGCCAGCAGTTTAACAGGAGATAGCTCCTACGAGCAGTACTTC. The chain carries TRBV28 and TRBJ2-7; D perhaps matches TRBD1 (5 bases). Per the germline V gene, CDR1 is MDHEN and CDR2 is SYDVKM. There are 15 residues in the CDR3. Trimming pared 2 bases from V and 0 bases from J, leaving 11 bases between.

This chain links TRBV5-1 with TRBJ2-2; D not certain. V was trimmed by 0 bases and J by 2 bases, leaving 14 bases between them. Germline CDR1 is SGHRS and CDR2 is YFSETQ. This CDR3 contains 17 residues. This CDR3 reads CASSLGLAARNTGELFF. CDR3 sequence (DNA): TGCGCCAGCAGCTTGGGTCTGGCGGCACGCAACACCGGGGAGCTGTTTTTT.

The J gene is TRBJ2-5, the V gene TRBV27; TRBD1 aligns across 11 bases. With V trimmed by 8 bases and J by 7 bases, 6 bases remained unmatched. The CDR3 has 13 residues. Germline loops: CDR1 MNHEY, CDR2 SMNVEV (reference sequence). The CDR3, as DNA: TGTGCCAGCCCCTGGGACAGGGGGATGACCCAGTACTTC. The encoded protein is CASPWDRGMTQYF.

The chain uses TRBV2 and TRBJ2-3, with D possibly being TRBD1 (6 bases). The CDR3 length is 15 residues. V was trimmed by 4 bases and J by 0 bases, leaving 11 bases between them. Germline CDR1 is SNHLY and CDR2 is FYNNEI. CDR3 residues: CASSVQGTSTDTQYF. CDR3 bases: TGTGCCAGCAGTGTACAGGGAACTAGCACAGATACGCAGTATTTT. Combining the CDR3 with reference TRBV2 and TRBJ2-3 gives the whole variable domain EPEVTQTPSHQVTQMGQEVILRCVPISNHLYFYWYRQILGQKVEFLVSFYNNEISEKSEIFDDQFSVERPDGSNFTLKIRSTKLEDSAMYFCASSVQGTSTDTQYFGPGTRLTVL.

The CDR3 region has the DNA TGTGCCAGCAGTGAAGCGAGACAGGGGGCCAGCGGGGAGCTGTTTTTT. Translated, it gives CASSEARQGASGELFF. V is TRBV2 and J is TRBJ2-2; 10 positions match TRBD1. The CDR3 is made up of 16 amino acids. V was pared by 0 bases and J by 7 bases, with 5 bases of the junction left unmatched. Germline V gene sequence: CDR1 SNHLY, CDR2 FYNNEI.

The chain couples TRBV5-4 to TRBJ2-3; TRBD1 agrees at 7 bases. Germline V gene sequence: CDR1 SGHNT, CDR2 YYREEE (reference sequence). This CDR3 is built from 15 residues. V lost 4 bases and J lost 4; bases outside the gene matches: 9. The CDR3 region is CASSPLRDSSDTQYF. DNA for the CDR3: TGTGCCAGCAGCCCGCTACGGGACAGTTCAGATACGCAGTATTTT.

CDR3 sequence (DNA): TGTGCCAGCAGCCGCGGACAGCACGAAAAACTGTTTTTT. The encoded protein is CASSRGQHEKLFF. The V and J genes are TRBV7-6 and TRBJ1-4, with a possible D match to TRBD1 (6 bases). CDR1 SGHVS and CDR2 FNYEAQ come from the germline V gene. This CDR3 contains 13 residues. Trimming removed 5 bases from V and 8 bases from J, with 12 bases in between.

V is TRBV19 and J is TRBJ1-5; perhaps TRBD1 as D (5 bases). Per the germline V gene, CDR1 is LNHDA and CDR2 is SQIVND (reference sequence). V was pared by 4 bases and J by 0 bases, with 13 bases between. The CDR3 covers 16 residues. The chain's CDR3 is CASSRRAQDSNQPQHF. In DNA, the CDR3 is TGTGCCAGTAGTAGAAGGGCACAGGATAGCAATCAGCCCCAGCATTTT.